The next 20 T cell receptor beta chains were all read from a single sample in a study of radiation and T cells in renal cell carcinoma. The time point denotes: blood 4 weeks post-SBRT, at nephrectomy. Treatment meaning: 15 Gy SBRT to primary tumor, nephrectomy 4 weeks later. Data came from immunoSEQ multiplex PCR; TCRdb stores just in-frame clones and leaves some out. The repertoire holds around 170,000 clones, with 88% as singletons. The starting material was blood, obtained from a patient whose treatment included radiotherapy and nephrectomy. These receptors all stem from a woman aged 50 to 60 with renal cell carcinoma.

The CDR3 here is CASRVAGGGTEAFF. The CDR3 DNA follows: TGCGCCAGCAGAGTGGCCGGAGGGGGGACTGAAGCTTTCTTT. This chain uses TRBV10-2 with TRBJ1-1; weak D call: TRBD1 (6 bases). Germline V CDR1 and CDR2: WSHSY, SAAADI. Trimming removed 6 bases at V and 5 bases at J, with 16 bases between. This CDR3 is 14 amino acids long.

The chain has TRBV7-2 and TRBJ2-6; 7 bases map to TRBD1. Germline lookup yields CDR1 SGHTA and CDR2 FQGNSA. Trimming at V came to 7 bases and at J to 2 bases, leaving 5 bases not matched to a gene. The CDR3 runs to 15 residues. The CDR3 nucleotides are TGTGCCAGCACCTCAGGGGGTACTGGGGCCAACGTCCTGACTTTC. Amino acid sequence: CASTSGGTGANVLTF.

CDR3 in amino acids: CASIAGGTDTQYF. Written as DNA, the CDR3 is TGTGCCAGCATAGCGGGGGGCACAGATACGCAGTATTTT. The chain has TRBV2 and TRBJ2-3, with 9 nucleotides matching TRBD2. The trim removed 7 bases at V and 1 base at J, leaving 0 bases unmatched. Germline CDR1 is SNHLY and CDR2 is FYNNEI. The length of the CDR3 is 13 residues.

This clone is a singleton in its sample. This chain links TRBV7-3 with TRBJ2-7, with a weak D call TRBD1 (6 bases). The germline gives CDR1 SGHTA, CDR2 FQGTGA. The CDR3 sequence is 17 residues long. V was trimmed by 5 bases and J by 3 bases, leaving 23 bases between them. As DNA, the CDR3 is TGTGCCAGCAGCCCCCAGGGGCGCAGGGGAGCATACTACGAGCAGTACTTC. This gives the protein CASSPQGRRGAYYEQYF.

This rearrangement joins TRBV19 to TRBJ2-2; D gene unclear. Per the germline V gene, CDR1 is LNHDA and CDR2 is SQIVND (reference sequence). The V and J ends lost 1 base and 2 bases respectively, with 8 bases between them. The CDR3 extends over 15 amino acids. The DNA for the CDR3 is TGTGCCAGTAGTATAGGGGTGACCAACACCGGGGAGCTGTTTTTT. Encoded protein: CASSIGVTNTGELFF.

This rearrangement joins TRBV6-1 to TRBJ1-4; D is unresolved. Trimming cost V 1 base and J 5 bases, with 14 bases left between them. The V gene's germline CDR1 is MNHNS and CDR2 SASEGT. The CDR3 loop spans 16 amino acids. The CDR3 DNA reads TGTGCCAGCAGTGAAGGATCGGGCCCTTGGAATGAAAAACTGTTTTTT. The encoded protein is CASSEGSGPWNEKLFF.

The chain employs TRBV6-1 and TRBJ2-3; D not resolved. Germline V gene lookup returns CDR1 MNHNS and CDR2 SASEGT. V lost 2 bases to trimming and J lost 2 bases, with 8 bases between them. The CDR3 is 14 amino acids. Here the CDR3 DNA reads TGTGCCAGCAGTGAAAGTTACTCCACAGATACGCAGTATTTT. Translated, it gives CASSESYSTDTQYF.

The chain employs TRBV5-1 and TRBJ1-3, with 10 bases aligning to TRBD1. The trim removed 2 bases at V and 2 bases at J, leaving 4 bases unmatched. CDR3 length equals 16 residues. Germline V gene data show CDR1 as SGHRS and CDR2 as YFSETQ. As DNA, the CDR3 is TGCGCCAGCAGCTTCCCCGGGACAGGGGCTGGAAACACCATATATTTT. Translated: CASSFPGTGAGNTIYF.

This chain joins TRBV29-1 and TRBJ2-4; no firm D call. In germline, CDR1 is SQVTM, CDR2 ANQGSEA. The CDR3 is 14 amino acids. Trimming shortened V by 3 bases and J by 0 bases, and 9 bases separated the two germline ends. In DNA form, the CDR3 reads TGCAGCGTTGAGAGACACGTAGCCAAAAACATTCAGTACTTC. This codes for CSVERHVAKNIQYF.

This clone was counted a single time. The chain uses TRBV4-2 and TRBJ2-7; no reliable D call. V was cut by 0 bases and J by 3 bases, with 15 bases left in between. The CDR3 sequence is 16 residues long. Germline values: CDR1 LGHNA, CDR2 YNFKEQ. CDR3 DNA: TGTGCCAGCAGCCAAGATTGGGCGCTCAAAGGCTACGAGCAGTACTTC. Amino acid sequence: CASSQDWALKGYEQYF.

The chain has TRBV2 and TRBJ2-7; D possibly matches TRBD1 or TRBD2 (5 bases each). The CDR3 has 15 residues. Trimming shortened V by 6 bases and J by 3 bases, and 18 bases separated the two germline ends. Germline V CDR1 and CDR2: SNHLY, FYNNEI. CDR3 sequence: CASRSRDPHLYEQYF. In DNA form, the CDR3 reads TGTGCCAGCAGATCCCGGGACCCTCACCTCTACGAGCAGTACTTC.

The chain carries TRBV7-3 and TRBJ1-1; weak D call: TRBD1 (5 bases). V was pared by 5 bases and J by 6 bases, with 16 bases between. The CDR3 runs 14 residues. Germline V gene lookup returns CDR1 SGHTA and CDR2 FQGTGA. CDR3 in DNA: TGTGCCAGCAGCGGTGGGACGGTGGGGTCTGAAGCTTTCTTT. Translation: CASSGGTVGSEAFF.

The sample holds a few counts of this clone. The chain carries TRBV19 and TRBJ2-1, with 12 positions matching TRBD2. The CDR3 length is 18 residues. Trimming cost V 5 bases and J 0 bases; bases outside gene matches: 8. Per germline, CDR1 LNHDA and CDR2 SQIVND (reference sequence). The CDR3 region has the DNA TGTGCCAGTAGTGTGACTAGCGGGGGATCCGCCTCCTACAATGAGCAGTTCTTC. It specifies CASSVTSGGSASYNEQFF.

CDR3 region: CASSLRGPLSGNTIYF. CDR3 nucleotide sequence: TGTGCCAGCAGCTTAAGAGGGCCACTCTCTGGAAACACCATATATTTT. The chain links TRBV7-2 to TRBJ1-3; unclear D gene. Trimming pared 2 bases from V and 0 bases from J, leaving 11 bases between. This CDR3 contains 16 residues. CDR1 and CDR2 (germline): SGHTA, FQGNSA.

This clone appeared once. This chain uses TRBV7-6 with TRBJ2-3, with TRBD1 identical over 7 bases. The germline V gene has CDR1 SGHVS and CDR2 FNYEAQ. V shed 5 bases and J 3 bases; nucleotides not matched to a gene: 17. The CDR3 is 18 residues long. The CDR3 is CASSPRVYGEGATDTQYF. The CDR3 DNA is TGTGCCAGCAGCCCCAGGGTCTATGGTGAGGGGGCAACAGATACGCAGTATTTT. Together with reference TRBV7-6 and TRBJ2-3, the CDR3 gives the full variable domain: GAGVSQSPRYKVTKRGQDVALRCDPISGHVSLYWYRQALGQGPEFLTYFNYEAQQDKSGLPNDRFSAERPEGSISTLTIQRTEQRDSAMYRCASSPRVYGEGATDTQYFGPGTRLTVL.

The genes are TRBV15 and TRBJ1-5, with TRBD1 identical over 7 bases. This CDR3 contains 16 residues. The junction had 9 bases not matched to a gene; V was cut back by 0 bases and J by 7 bases. Looked up from germline, CDR1 is LNHNV and CDR2 is YYDKDF (reference sequence). The CDR3 loop reads CATSRDREDRRQPQHF. CDR3 in DNA: TGTGCCACCAGCAGAGATCGGGAGGACAGGAGGCAGCCCCAGCATTTT.

This clone occurred once. The chain recombines TRBV5-5 with TRBJ1-1, with 9 bases matching TRBD1. The germline V gene has CDR1 SGHKS and CDR2 YYEKEE (reference sequence). The V segment lost 4 bases and the J segment 2 bases; nucleotides outside the gene matches: 3. This CDR3 spans 14 amino acids. CDR3: CASSPQGANTEAFF. CDR3 nucleotide sequence: TGTGCCAGCAGCCCACAGGGGGCAAACACTGAAGCTTTCTTT.

V is TRBV9 and J is TRBJ1-1; D gene ambiguous. Germline assignment: CDR1 SGDLS and CDR2 YYNGEE. V lost 2 bases and J lost 0, with 5 bases in between. There are 13 residues in the CDR3. The chain's CDR3 is CASSVDMNTEAFF. In nucleotides, the CDR3 is TGTGCCAGCAGCGTCGACATGAACACTGAAGCTTTCTTT.

V usage is TRBV11-2 and J usage is TRBJ2-3, with D perhaps matching TRBD1 (6 bases). Per germline, CDR1 SGHAT and CDR2 FQNNGV. V was clipped by 5 bases and J by 1 base, with 7 bases between them. The CDR3 length is 13 residues. The CDR3 DNA is TGTGCCAGCAGCGGGGGCGGCACAGATACGCAGTATTTT. Translation: CASSGGGTDTQYF. The variable domain in full, with the rest retrieved from reference TRBV11-2 and TRBJ2-3, is EAGVAQSPRYKIIEKRQSVAFWCNPISGHATLYWYQQILGQGPKLLIQFQNNGVVDDSQLPKDRFSAERLKGVDSTLKIQPAKLEDSAVYLCASSGGGTDTQYFGPGTRLTVL.

The chain employs TRBV5-5 and TRBJ1-4, with D uncertain. Germline CDR1 reads SGHKS; CDR2 reads YYEKEE (reference sequence). The CDR3 consists of 15 residues. V was shortened by 7 bases and J by 0 bases, with 13 bases between the two germline ends. The CDR3 DNA reads TGTGCCAGCCGACTGTGGGTTGCAACTAATGAAAAACTGTTTTTT. This gives the protein CASRLWVATNEKLFF.